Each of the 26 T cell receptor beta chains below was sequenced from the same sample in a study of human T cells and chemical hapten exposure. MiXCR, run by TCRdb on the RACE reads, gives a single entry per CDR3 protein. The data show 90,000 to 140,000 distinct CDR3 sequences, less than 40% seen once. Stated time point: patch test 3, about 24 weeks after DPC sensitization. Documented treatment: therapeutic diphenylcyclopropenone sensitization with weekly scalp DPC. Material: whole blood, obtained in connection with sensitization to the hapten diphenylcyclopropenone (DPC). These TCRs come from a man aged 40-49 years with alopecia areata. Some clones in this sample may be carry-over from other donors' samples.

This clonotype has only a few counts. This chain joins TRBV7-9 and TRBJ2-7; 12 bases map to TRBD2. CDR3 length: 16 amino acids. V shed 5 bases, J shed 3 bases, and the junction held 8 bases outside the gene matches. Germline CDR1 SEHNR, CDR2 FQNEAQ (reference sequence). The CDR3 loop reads CASSPSLAGGLYEQYF. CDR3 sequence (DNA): TGTGCCAGCAGCCCTTCTCTAGCGGGAGGGCTCTACGAGCAGTACTTC.

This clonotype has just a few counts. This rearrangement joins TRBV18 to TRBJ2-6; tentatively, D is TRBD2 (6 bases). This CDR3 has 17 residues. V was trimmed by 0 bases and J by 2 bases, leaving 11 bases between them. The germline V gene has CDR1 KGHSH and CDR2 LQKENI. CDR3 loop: CASSPPNGGTGANVLTF. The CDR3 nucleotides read TGTGCCAGCTCACCACCGAACGGGGGTACTGGGGCCAACGTCCTGACTTTC.

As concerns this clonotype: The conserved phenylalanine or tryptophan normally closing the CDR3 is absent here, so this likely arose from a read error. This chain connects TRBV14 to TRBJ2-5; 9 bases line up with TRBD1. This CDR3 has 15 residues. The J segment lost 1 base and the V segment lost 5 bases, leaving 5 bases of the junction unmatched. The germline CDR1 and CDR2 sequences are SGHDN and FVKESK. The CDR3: CASSARTGAQETQYS. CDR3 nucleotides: TGTGCCAGCAGCGCACGGACAGGGGCCCAAGAGACCCAGTACTCC.

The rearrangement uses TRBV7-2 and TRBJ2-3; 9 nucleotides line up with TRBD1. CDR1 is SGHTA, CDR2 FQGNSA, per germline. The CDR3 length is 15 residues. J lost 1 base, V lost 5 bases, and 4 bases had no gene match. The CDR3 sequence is CASSPGQGGTDTQYF. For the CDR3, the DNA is TGTGCCAGCAGCCCGGGACAGGGCGGCACAGATACGCAGTATTTT.

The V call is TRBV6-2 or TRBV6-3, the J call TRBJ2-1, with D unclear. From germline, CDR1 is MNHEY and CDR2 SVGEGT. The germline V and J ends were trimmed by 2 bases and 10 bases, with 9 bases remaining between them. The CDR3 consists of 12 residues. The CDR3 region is CASSYQRWEQFF. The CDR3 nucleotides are TGTGCCAGCAGTTACCAGCGATGGGAGCAGTTCTTC.

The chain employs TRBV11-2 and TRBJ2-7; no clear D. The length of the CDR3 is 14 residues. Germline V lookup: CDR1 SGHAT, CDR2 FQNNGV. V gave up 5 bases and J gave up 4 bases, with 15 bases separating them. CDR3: CASSIAFSEYEQYF. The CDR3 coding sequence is TGTGCCAGCAGCATAGCCTTTTCAGAGTACGAGCAGTACTTC.

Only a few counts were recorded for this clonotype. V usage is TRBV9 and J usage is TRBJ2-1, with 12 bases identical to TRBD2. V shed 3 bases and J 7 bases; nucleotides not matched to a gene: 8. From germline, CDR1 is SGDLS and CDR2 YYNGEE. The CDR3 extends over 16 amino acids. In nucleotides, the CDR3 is TGTGCCAGCAGCGGACGGACTAGCGGGAACCCGAATGAGCAGTTCTTC. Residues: CASSGRTSGNPNEQFF.

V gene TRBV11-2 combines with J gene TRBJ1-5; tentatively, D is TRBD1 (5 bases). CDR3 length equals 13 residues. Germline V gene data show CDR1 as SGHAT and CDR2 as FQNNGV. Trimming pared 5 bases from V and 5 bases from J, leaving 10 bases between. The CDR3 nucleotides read TGTGCCAGCAGCCGAGACAGATATCAGCCCCAGCATTTT. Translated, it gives CASSRDRYQPQHF.

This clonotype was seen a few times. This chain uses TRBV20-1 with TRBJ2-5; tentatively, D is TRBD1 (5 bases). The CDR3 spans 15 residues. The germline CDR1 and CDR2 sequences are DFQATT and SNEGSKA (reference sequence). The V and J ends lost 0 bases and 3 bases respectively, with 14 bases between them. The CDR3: CSARETLGRKETQYF. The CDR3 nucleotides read TGCAGTGCTAGAGAGACATTGGGGCGTAAAGAGACCCAGTACTTC.

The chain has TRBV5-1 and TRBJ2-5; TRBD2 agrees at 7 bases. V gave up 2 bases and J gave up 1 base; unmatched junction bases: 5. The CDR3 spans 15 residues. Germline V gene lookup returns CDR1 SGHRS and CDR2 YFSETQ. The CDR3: CASSFGGGSQETQYF. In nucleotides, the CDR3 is TGCGCCAGCAGCTTTGGGGGGGGTTCCCAAGAGACCCAGTACTTC.

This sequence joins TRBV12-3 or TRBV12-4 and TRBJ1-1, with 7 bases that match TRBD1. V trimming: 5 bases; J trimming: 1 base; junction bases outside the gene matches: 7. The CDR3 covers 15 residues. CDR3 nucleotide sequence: TGTGCCAGCAGTCACAGACAGGGCACGAACACTGAAGCTTTCTTT. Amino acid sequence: CASSHRQGTNTEAFF.

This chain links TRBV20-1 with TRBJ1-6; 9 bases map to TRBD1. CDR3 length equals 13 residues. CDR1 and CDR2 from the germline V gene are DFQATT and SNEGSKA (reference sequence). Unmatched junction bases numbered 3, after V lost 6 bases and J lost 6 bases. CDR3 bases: TGCAGTGCCGTGGGACAGGGTAATTCACCCCTCCACTTT. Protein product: CSAVGQGNSPLHF.

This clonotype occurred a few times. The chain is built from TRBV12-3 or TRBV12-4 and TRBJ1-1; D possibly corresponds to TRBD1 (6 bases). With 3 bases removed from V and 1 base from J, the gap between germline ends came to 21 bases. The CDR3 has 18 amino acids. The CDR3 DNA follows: TGTGCCAGCAGTTTTAGGAACCTCAGGGGCATCAGGAACACTGAAGCTTTCTTT. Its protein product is CASSFRNLRGIRNTEAFF.

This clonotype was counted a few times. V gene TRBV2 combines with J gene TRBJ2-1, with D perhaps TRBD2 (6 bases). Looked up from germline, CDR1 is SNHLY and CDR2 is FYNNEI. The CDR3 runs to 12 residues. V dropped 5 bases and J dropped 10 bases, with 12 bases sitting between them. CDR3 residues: CASSTGGREQFF. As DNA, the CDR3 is TGTGCCAGCAGTACTGGGGGGAGGGAGCAGTTCTTC.

Here the CDR3 DNA reads TGTGCCAGCAGTCGAATTAGCTCTGGAAACACCATATATTTT. The encoded protein is CASSRISSGNTIYF. V gene TRBV12-3 or TRBV12-4 combines with J gene TRBJ1-3, with D uncertain. This CDR3 is 14 amino acids long. The ends were cut back, 5 bases at V and 0 bases at J, with 8 bases in the middle.

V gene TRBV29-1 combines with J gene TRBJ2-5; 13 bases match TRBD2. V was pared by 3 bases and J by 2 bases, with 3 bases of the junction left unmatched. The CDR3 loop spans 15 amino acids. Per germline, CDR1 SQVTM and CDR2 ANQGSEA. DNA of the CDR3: TGCAGCGTTGACGGGACTAGCGGGGTTCAAGAGACCCAGTACTTC. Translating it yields CSVDGTSGVQETQYF.

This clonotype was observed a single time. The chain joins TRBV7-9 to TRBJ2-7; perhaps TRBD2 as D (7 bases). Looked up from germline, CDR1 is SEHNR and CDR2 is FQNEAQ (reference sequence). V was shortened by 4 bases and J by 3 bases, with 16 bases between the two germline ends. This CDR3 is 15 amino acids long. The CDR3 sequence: CASSSPGGGDYEQYV. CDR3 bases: TGTGCCAGCAGCTCCCCAGGAGGGGGGGACTACGAGCAGTACGTC.

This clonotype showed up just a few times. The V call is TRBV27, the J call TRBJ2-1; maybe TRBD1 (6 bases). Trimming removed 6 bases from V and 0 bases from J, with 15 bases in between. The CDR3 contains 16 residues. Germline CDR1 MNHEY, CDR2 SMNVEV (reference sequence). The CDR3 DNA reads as TGTGCCAGCAGACCGATTACAGGGAGCTCCTACAATGAGCAGTTCTTC. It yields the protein CASRPITGSSYNEQFF.

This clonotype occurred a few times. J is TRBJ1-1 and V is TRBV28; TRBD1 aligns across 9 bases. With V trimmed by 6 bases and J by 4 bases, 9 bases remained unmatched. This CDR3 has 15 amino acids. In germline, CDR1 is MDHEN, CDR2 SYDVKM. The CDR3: CASSPPQGAFTEAFF. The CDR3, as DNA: TGTGCCAGCAGCCCCCCACAGGGGGCGTTCACTGAAGCTTTCTTT.

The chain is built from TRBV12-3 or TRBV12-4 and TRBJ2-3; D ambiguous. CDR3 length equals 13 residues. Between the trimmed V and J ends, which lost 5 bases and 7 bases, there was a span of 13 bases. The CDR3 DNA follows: TGTGCCAGCAGTACCCGGACCCGGAATACGCAGTATTTT. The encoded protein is CASSTRTRNTQYF.

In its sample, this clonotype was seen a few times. As DNA, the CDR3 is TGTGCCAGCAGTAGCTCAGGGGCCGGCACAGATACGCAGTATTTT. Translation gives CASSSSGAGTDTQYF. The chain joins TRBV6-2 or TRBV6-3 to TRBJ2-3; D is perhaps TRBD1 (6 bases). The germline gives CDR1 MNHEY, CDR2 SVGEGT. Trimming left V 5 bases short and J 1 base short, with 13 bases between. CDR3 length: 15 residues.

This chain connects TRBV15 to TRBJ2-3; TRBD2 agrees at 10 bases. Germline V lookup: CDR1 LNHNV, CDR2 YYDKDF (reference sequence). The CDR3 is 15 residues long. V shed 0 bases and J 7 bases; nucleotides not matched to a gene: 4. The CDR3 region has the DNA TGTGCCACCAGCAGAGACCCTAGCGGGAGCAATACGCAGTATTTT. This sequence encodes CATSRDPSGSNTQYF.

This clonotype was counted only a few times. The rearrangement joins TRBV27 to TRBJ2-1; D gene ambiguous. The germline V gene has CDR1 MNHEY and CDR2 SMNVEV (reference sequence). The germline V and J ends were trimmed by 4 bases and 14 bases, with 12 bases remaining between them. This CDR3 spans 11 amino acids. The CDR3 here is CASSSGGREFF. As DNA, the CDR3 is TGTGCCAGCAGTTCGGGTGGTAGGGAGTTCTTC.

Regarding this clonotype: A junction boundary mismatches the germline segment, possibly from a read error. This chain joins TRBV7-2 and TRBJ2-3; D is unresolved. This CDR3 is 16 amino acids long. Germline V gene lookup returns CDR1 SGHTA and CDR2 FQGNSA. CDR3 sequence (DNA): TGTGCCAGCAGCCTAGGGCCTCCCCCTAGGGCAGATACGAAGTATTTT. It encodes CASSLGPPPRADTKYF.

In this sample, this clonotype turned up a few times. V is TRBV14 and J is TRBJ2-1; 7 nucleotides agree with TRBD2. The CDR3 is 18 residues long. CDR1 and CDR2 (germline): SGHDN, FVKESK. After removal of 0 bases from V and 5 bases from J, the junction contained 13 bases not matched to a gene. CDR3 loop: CASSQDTLVGLGHNEQFF. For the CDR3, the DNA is TGTGCCAGCAGCCAAGATACCTTGGTAGGACTAGGCCACAATGAGCAGTTCTTC. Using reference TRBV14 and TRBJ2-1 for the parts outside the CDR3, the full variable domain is EAGVTQFPSHSVIEKGQTVTLRCDPISGHDNLYWYRRVMGKEIKFLLHFVKESKQDESGMPNNRFLAERTGGTYSTLKVQPAELEDSGVYFCASSQDTLVGLGHNEQFFGPGTRLTVL.

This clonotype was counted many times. The CDR3 DNA reads TGCAGTGCTAGAGATGGTCCACTAGCGGGAGGAGGCCCCTACAATGAGCAGTTCTTC. It encodes CSARDGPLAGGGPYNEQFF. The J gene is TRBJ2-1, the V gene TRBV20-1; 12 positions agree with TRBD2. The junction had 11 bases not matched to a gene; V was cut back by 0 bases and J by 2 bases. This CDR3 region has 19 residues. The V gene's germline CDR1 is DFQATT and CDR2 SNEGSKA (reference sequence).